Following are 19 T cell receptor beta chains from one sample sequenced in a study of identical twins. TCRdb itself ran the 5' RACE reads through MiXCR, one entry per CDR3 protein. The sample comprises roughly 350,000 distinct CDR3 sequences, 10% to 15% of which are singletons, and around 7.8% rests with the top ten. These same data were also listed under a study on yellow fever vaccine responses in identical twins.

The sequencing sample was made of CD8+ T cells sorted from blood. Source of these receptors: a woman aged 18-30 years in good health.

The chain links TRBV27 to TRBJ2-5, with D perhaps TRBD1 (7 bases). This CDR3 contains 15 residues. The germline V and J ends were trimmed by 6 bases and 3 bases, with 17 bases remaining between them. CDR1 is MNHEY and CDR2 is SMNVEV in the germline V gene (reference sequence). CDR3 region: CASRKTDREEETQYF. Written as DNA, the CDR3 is TGTGCCAGCAGGAAAACCGACAGGGAGGAAGAGACCCAGTACTTC.

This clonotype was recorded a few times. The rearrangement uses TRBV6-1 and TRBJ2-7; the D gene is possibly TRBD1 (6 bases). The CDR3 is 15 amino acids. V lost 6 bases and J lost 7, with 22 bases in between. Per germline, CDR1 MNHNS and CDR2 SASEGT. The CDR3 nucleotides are TGTGCCAGCAGACCCGGGCAGGGGCAACCCGGGGAGCAGTACGTC. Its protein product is CASRPGQGQPGEQYV.

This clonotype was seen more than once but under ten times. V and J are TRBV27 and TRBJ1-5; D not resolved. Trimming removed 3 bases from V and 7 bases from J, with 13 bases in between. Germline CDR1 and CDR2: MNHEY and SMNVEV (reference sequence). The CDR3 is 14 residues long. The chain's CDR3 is CASSLVSGGQPQHF. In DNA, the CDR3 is TGTGCCAGCAGTTTGGTCTCGGGAGGGCAGCCCCAGCATTTT.

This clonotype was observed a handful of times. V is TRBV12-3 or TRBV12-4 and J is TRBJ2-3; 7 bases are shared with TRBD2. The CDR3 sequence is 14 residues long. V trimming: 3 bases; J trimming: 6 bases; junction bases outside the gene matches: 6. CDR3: CASSLVGAGDTQYF. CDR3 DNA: TGTGCCAGCAGTTTGGTGGGAGCGGGGGATACGCAGTATTTT.

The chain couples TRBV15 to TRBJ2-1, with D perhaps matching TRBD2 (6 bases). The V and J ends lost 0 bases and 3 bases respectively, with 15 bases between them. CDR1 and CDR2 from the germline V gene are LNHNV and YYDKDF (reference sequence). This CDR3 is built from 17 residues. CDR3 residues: CATSRDLSGSLYNEQFF. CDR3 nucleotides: TGTGCCACCAGCAGAGATTTGTCCGGGAGCCTCTACAATGAGCAGTTCTTC.

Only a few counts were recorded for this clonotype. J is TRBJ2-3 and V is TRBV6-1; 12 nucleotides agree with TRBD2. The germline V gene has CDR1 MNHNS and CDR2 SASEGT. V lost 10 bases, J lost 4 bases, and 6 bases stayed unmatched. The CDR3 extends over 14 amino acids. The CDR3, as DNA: TGTGCCATTCGACTAGCGGGGGTACCAGATACGCAGTATTTT. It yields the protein CAIRLAGVPDTQYF.

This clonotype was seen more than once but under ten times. DNA for the CDR3: TGCAGTGCTAGTGACGGACTAGCGGATAGCACAGATACGCAGTATTTT. It encodes CSASDGLADSTDTQYF. The chain couples TRBV20-1 to TRBJ2-3; 10 bases agree with TRBD2. The CDR3 runs 16 residues. Germline assignment: CDR1 DFQATT and CDR2 SNEGSKA (reference sequence). With 3 bases clipped from V and 0 bases from J, the junction kept 6 bases outside the gene matches.

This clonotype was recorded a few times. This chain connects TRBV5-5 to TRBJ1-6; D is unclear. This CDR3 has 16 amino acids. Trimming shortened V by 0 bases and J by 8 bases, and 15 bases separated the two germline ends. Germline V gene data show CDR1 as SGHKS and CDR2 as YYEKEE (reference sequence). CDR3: CASSLGRGIGDSPLHF. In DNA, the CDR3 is TGTGCCAGCAGCTTGGGCCGGGGTATTGGCGATTCACCCCTCCACTTT.

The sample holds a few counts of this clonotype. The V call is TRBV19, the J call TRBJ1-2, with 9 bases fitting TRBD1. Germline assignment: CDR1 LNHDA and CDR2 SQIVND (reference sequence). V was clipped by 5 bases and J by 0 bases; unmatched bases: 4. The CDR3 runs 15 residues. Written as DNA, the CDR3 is TGTGCCAGTAGTTTCGGACAGGGGACTAACTATGGCTACACCTTC. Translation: CASSFGQGTNYGYTF.

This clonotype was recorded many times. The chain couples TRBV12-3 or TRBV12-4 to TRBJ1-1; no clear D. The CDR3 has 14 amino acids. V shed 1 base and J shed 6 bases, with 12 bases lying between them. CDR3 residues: CASSLGLGLPEAFF. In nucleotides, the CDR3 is TGTGCCAGCAGTTTAGGTCTAGGCCTACCTGAAGCTTTCTTT.

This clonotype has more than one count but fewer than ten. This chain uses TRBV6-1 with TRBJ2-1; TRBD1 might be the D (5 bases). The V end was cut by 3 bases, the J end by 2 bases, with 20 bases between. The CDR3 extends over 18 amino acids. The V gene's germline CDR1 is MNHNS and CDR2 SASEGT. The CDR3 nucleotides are TGTGCCAGCAGTGAGACAATAATGACAGTACCTACCTACAATGAGCAGTTCTTC. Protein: CASSETIMTVPTYNEQFF.

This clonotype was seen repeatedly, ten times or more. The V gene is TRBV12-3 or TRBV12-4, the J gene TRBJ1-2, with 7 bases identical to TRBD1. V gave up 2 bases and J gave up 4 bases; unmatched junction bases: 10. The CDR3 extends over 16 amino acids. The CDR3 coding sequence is TGTGCCAGCAGTTTAAGTGAGGGGGCATATACCTATGGCTACACCTTC. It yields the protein CASSLSEGAYTYGYTF.

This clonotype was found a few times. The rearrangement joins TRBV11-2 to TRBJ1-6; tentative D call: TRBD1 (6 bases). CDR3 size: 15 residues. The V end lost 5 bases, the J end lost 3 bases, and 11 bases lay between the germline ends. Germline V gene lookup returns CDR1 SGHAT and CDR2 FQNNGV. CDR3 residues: CASSPGANYNSPLHF. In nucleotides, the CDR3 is TGTGCCAGCAGCCCAGGGGCGAACTATAATTCACCCCTCCACTTT.

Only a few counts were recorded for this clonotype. The CDR3 DNA reads as TGCGCCAGCAGCTTAACAGGGGGTTTGGACAATGAGCAGTTCTTC. Residues: CASSLTGGLDNEQFF. The chain recombines TRBV5-1 with TRBJ2-1; 8 nucleotides line up with TRBD1. The CDR3 has 15 residues. The trim removed 2 bases at V and 5 bases at J, leaving 6 bases unmatched. CDR1 and CDR2 (germline): SGHRS, YFSETQ.

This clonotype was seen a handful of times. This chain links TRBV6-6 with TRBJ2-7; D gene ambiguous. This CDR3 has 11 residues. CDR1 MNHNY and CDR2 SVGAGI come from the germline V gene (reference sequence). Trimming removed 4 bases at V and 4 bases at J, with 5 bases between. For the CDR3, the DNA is TGTGCCAGCAGTTCCAGGTACGAGCAGTACTTC. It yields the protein CASSSRYEQYF.

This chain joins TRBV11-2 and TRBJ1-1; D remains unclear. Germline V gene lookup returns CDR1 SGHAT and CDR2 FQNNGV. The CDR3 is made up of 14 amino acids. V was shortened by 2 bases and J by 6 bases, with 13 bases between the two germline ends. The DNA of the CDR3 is TGTGCCAGCAGCTTATCCTCGGCCCGAGCTGAAGCTTTCTTT. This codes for CASSLSSARAEAFF.

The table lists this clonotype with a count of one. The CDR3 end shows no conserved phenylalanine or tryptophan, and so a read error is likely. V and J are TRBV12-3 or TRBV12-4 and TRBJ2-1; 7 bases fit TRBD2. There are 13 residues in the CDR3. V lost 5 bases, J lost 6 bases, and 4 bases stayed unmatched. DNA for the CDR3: TGTGCCAGCAGTAGCGGGGAGAGCAATGAGCAGTTCCTC. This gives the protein CASSSGESNEQFL.

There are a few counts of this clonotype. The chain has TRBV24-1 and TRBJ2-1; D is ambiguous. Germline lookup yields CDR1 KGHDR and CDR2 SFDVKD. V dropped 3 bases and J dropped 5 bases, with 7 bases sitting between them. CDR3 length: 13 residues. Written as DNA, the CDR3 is TGTGCCACCAGTGATCCGGGCAACAATGAGCAGTTCTTC. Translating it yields CATSDPGNNEQFF.

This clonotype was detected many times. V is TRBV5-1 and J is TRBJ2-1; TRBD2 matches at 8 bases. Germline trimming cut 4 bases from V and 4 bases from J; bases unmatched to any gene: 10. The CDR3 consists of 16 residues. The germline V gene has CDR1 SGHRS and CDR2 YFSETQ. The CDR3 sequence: CASSGPIASGYNEQFF. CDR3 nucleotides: TGCGCCAGCAGCGGGCCCATTGCTAGCGGGTACAATGAGCAGTTCTTC.